A single sample is the source of the 9 T cell receptor beta chains below, sequenced in a study of glioma-infiltrating T cells. The iRepertoire nested amplicon-rescue multiplex PCR amplified TCR alpha and beta CDR3s from RNA. Each CDR3 protein gets one entry after TCRdb re-called the multiplex PCR reads with MiXCR. The sample contains 100,000 to 150,000 distinct CDR3 sequences, roughly 25% of which appear only once. What was sequenced was glioma tissue, nonneoplastic brain tissue, or PBMCs (not recorded which). The source is a human donor with low-grade glioma or glioblastoma, undergoing nonglioma brain surgery, or in good health (not recorded which).

V is TRBV6-6 and J is TRBJ2-7; D is perhaps TRBD2 (6 bases). The CDR3 consists of 15 residues. Per germline, CDR1 MNHNY and CDR2 SVGAGI (reference sequence). V was pared by 2 bases and J by 0 bases, with 11 bases between. CDR3 residues: CASSYRRESSYEQYF. Written as DNA, the CDR3 is TGTGCCAGCAGTTACAGACGGGAGAGCTCCTACGAGCAGTACTTC.

There are many counts of this clonotype. The J gene is TRBJ2-3, the V gene TRBV7-2; D remains ambiguous. From germline, CDR1 is SGHTA and CDR2 FQGNSA. Trimming stripped 7 bases from V and 0 bases from J, with 11 bases between. The CDR3 is 14 amino acids. CDR3 sequence (DNA): TGTGCCAGCACCCCCCCTTCTAGCACAGATACGCAGTATTTT. Translated: CASTPPSSTDTQYF.

The CDR3 region is CSVEGRGNTEAFF. CDR3 bases: TGCAGCGTTGAAGGCAGGGGAAACACTGAAGCTTTCTTT. The gene calls are TRBV29-1 and TRBJ1-1, with D perhaps TRBD1 (6 bases). V was shortened by 1 base and J by 2 bases, with 8 bases between the two germline ends. The CDR3 is made up of 13 amino acids. The germline V gene has CDR1 SQVTM and CDR2 ANQGSEA.

This clonotype was recorded at least ten times. The CDR3 reads CASSLNGEAFF. CDR3 nucleotides: TGCGCCAGCAGCTTAAACGGTGAAGCTTTCTTT. The chain joins TRBV5-1 to TRBJ1-1; D ambiguous. The CDR3 spans 11 residues. From germline, CDR1 is SGHRS and CDR2 YFSETQ. V shed 2 bases and J shed 7 bases, with 6 bases lying between them.

This clonotype was picked up many times. The V gene is TRBV7-2, the J gene TRBJ2-7, with D maybe TRBD2 (6 bases). The germline V and J ends were trimmed by 4 bases and 1 base, with 14 bases remaining between them. The CDR3 spans 15 residues. From germline, CDR1 is SGHTA and CDR2 FQGNSA. The CDR3 is CASSSSGTRSYEQYF. In DNA, the CDR3 is TGTGCCAGCAGCTCCTCGGGGACTCGATCCTACGAGCAGTACTTC.

This clonotype was counted ten times or more. V usage is TRBV28 and J usage is TRBJ2-1; tentative D call: TRBD2 (6 bases). The length of the CDR3 is 16 residues. Germline-derived CDR1 and CDR2 are MDHEN and SYDVKM. Trimming pared 8 bases from V and 4 bases from J, leaving 21 bases between. The CDR3 nucleotides read TGTGCCAGCGCGACCCGACACGAGCGGGCGTACAATGAGCAGTTCTTC. Protein product: CASATRHERAYNEQFF.

Comments on this clonotype: A much larger clone lies a single base off, so this may be a read error. The V and J genes are TRBV11-1 and TRBJ2-3; D could derive from TRBD1 or TRBD2 (6 bases each). Germline V gives CDR1 SGHAT, CDR2 FQDESV (reference sequence). V was cut by 0 bases and J by 4 bases, with 14 bases left in between. The CDR3 is 16 amino acids. As DNA, the CDR3 is TGTGCCAGCAGCTTAGCCCACCTGAGGGGGGCAGATACGCAGTATTTT. Its translation is CASSLAHLRGADTQYF.

The table lists this clonotype with many counts. The rearrangement uses TRBV6-1 and TRBJ2-7; D not resolved. The CDR3 runs 14 residues. Looked up from germline, CDR1 is MNHNS and CDR2 is SASEGT. Deletions cut 5 bases from V and 0 bases from J, with 11 bases between. The CDR3 region is CASSSPSASYEQYF. In DNA form, the CDR3 reads TGTGCCAGCAGTTCGCCTAGTGCCTCCTACGAGCAGTACTTC.

The chain carries TRBV28 and TRBJ1-5, with D unclear. The CDR3 loop spans 15 amino acids. Per the germline V gene, CDR1 is MDHEN and CDR2 is SYDVKM. Trimming took off 4 bases at V and 7 bases at J, with 17 bases between the two ends. The CDR3 DNA reads TGTGCCAGCAGTTATGGACGGGCGATAAACCAGCCCCAGCATTTT. Residues: CASSYGRAINQPQHF.